The 6 T cell receptor beta chains below come from one sample, sequenced in a study of T cell changes during pregnancy in multiple sclerosis. Sequenced by immunoSEQ multiplex PCR; TCRdb stores in-frame clones only, minus some. The sample lists 45,000 to 60,000 clones; 90% were seen once. The starting material was CD8+ T cells from peripheral blood mononuclear cells, obtained before pregnancy. All receptors come from a female donor with multiple sclerosis, enrolled in a pregnancy study.

The chain combines TRBV10-3 with TRBJ2-7; D possibly corresponds to TRBD2 (5 bases). Deletions cut 7 bases from V and 6 bases from J, with 10 bases between. CDR1 is ENHRY and CDR2 is SYGVKD in the germline V gene. This CDR3 has 11 residues. CDR3 DNA: TGTGCCATCAATTCAGGAGGCGAGCAGTACTTC. This translates into CAINSGGEQYF.

This clone was picked up one time. The chain joins TRBV5-6 to TRBJ2-4, with D possibly matching TRBD1 (5 bases). The CDR3 runs to 13 residues. Germline CDR1 reads SGHDT; CDR2 reads YYEEEE. V lost 4 bases and J lost 8, with 13 bases in between. CDR3 loop: CASSPGPPDIQYF. DNA for the CDR3: TGTGCCAGCAGCCCAGGGCCACCGGACATTCAGTACTTC.

The rearrangement joins TRBV19 to TRBJ1-1; D perhaps matches TRBD1 (6 bases). V dropped 7 bases and J dropped 10 bases, with 19 bases sitting between them. Germline values: CDR1 LNHDA, CDR2 SQIVND (reference sequence). The CDR3 sequence is 13 residues long. This CDR3 is CASTYPGVVGAFF. Here the CDR3 DNA reads TGTGCCAGTACCTATCCAGGGGTGGTCGGAGCTTTCTTT. Full variable domain (remainder filled in from reference TRBV19 and TRBJ1-1): DGGITQSPKYLFRKEGQNVTLSCEQNLNHDAMYWYRQDPGQGLRLIYYSQIVNDFQKGDIAEGYSVSREKKESFPLTVTSAQKNPTAFYLCASTYPGVVGAFFGQGTRLTVV.

The chain combines TRBV9 with TRBJ2-1, with D maybe TRBD1 (6 bases). The CDR3 covers 15 residues. V lost 0 bases and J 5 bases, leaving 12 bases between the germline ends. From germline, CDR1 is SGDLS and CDR2 YYNGEE. The CDR3 coding sequence is TGTGCCAGCAGCGTAGAGGGACAAATAAACAATGAGCAGTTCTTC. It encodes CASSVEGQINNEQFF.

This clone was detected once. The rearrangement joins TRBV29-1 to TRBJ2-2, with D tentatively TRBD2 (5 bases). CDR3 size: 13 residues. Germline CDR1 reads SQVTM; CDR2 reads ANQGSEA. The V and J ends lost 7 bases and 2 bases respectively, with 11 bases between them. CDR3 sequence (DNA): TGCAGCGCCGCCGGGGAAAACACCGGGGAGCTGTTTTTT. It specifies CSAAGENTGELFF.

This chain joins TRBV7-6 and TRBJ1-4; 7 bases are shared with TRBD1. The germline CDR1 and CDR2 sequences are SGHVS and FNYEAQ. J lost 5 bases, V lost 6 bases, and 6 bases had no gene match. CDR3 length: 14 residues. The CDR3 DNA reads as TGTGCCAGCAGTATAGGGGGCCCCAATGAAAAACTGTTTTTT. It translates to CASSIGGPNEKLFF.